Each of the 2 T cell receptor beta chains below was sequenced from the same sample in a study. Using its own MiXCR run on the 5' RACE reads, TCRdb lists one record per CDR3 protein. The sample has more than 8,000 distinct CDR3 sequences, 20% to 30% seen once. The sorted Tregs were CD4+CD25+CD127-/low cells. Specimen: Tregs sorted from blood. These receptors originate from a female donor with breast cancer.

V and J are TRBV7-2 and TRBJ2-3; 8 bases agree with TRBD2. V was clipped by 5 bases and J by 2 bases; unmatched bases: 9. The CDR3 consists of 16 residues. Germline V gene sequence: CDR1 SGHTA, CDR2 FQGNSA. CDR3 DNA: TGTGCCAGCAGCCCGACTCGGACTAGCCCCACAGATACGCAGTATTTT. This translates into CASSPTRTSPTDTQYF.

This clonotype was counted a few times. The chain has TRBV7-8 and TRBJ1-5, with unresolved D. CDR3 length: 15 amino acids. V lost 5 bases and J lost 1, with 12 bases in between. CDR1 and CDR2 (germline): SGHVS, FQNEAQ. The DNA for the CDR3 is TGTGCCAGCAGCCCGGGGAGCATGAGCAATCAGCCCCAGCATTTT. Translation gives CASSPGSMSNQPQHF. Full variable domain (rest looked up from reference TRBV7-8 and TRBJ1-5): GAGVSQSPRYKVAKRGQDVALRCDPISGHVSLFWYQQALGQGPEFLTYFQNEAQLDKSGLPSDRFFAERPEGSVSTLKIQRTQQEDSAVYLCASSPGSMSNQPQHFGDGTRLSIL.